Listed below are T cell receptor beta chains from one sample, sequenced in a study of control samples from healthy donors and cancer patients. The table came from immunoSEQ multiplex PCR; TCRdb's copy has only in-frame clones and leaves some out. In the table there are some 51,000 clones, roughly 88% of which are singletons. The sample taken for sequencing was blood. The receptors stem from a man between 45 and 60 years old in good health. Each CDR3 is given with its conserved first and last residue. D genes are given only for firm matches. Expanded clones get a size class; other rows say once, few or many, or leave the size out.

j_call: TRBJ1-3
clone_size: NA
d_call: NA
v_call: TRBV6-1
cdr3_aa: CASSEGRVGTGNTIYF
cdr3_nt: TGTGCCAGCAGTGAAGGGAGGGTAGGCACTGGAAACACCATATATTTT

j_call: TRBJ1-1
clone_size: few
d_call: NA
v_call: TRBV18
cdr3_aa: CASSLEGLQNTEAFF
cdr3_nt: TGTGCCAGCTCACTGGAGGGACTGCAGAACACTGAAGCTTTCTTT

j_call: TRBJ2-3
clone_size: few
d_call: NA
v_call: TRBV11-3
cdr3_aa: CASSPFEGTDTQYF
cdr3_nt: TGTGCCAGCAGCCCTTTCGAGGGGACAGATACGCAGTATTTT

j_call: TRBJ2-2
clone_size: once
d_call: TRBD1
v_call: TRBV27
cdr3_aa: CASSHRGRPGELFF
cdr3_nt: TGTGCCAGCAGTCACAGGGGAAGACCCGGGGAGCTGTTTTTT

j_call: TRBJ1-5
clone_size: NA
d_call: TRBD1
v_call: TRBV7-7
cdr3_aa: CASSIQGAQQPQHF
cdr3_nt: TGTGCTAGCAGTATACAGGGGGCTCAGCAGCCCCAGCATTTT

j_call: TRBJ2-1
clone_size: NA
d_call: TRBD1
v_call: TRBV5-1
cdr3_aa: CASSLRQGYNEQFF
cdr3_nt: TGCGCCAGCAGCTTACGACAGGGGTACAATGAGCAGTTCTTC

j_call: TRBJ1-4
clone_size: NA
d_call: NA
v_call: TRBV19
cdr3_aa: CASSTESNEKLFF
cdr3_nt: TGTGCCAGTAGTACCGAATCTAATGAAAAACTGTTTTTT

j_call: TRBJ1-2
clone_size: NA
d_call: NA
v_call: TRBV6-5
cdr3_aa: CASAELGFGYTF
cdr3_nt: TGTGCCAGCGCCGAACTTGGGTTTGGCTACACCTTC

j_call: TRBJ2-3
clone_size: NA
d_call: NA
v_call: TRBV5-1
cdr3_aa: CASSLALYSDTQYF
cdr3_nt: TGCGCCAGCAGCTTGGCGTTGTATTCTGATACGCAGTATTTT

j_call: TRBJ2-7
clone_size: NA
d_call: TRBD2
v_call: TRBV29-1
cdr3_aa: CSVGPGLAGGPNDEQYF
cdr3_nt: TGCAGCGTTGGACCGGGACTAGCGGGAGGGCCAAACGACGAGCAGTACTTC

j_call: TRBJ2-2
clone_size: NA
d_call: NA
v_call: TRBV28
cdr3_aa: CASIADTGELFF
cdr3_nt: TGTGCCAGCATTGCCGACACCGGGGAGCTGTTTTTT

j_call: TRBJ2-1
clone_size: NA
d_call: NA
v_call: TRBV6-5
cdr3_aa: CASSYTSGSGYNEQFF
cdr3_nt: TGTGCCAGCAGTTACACCTCGGGATCCGGCTACAATGAGCAGTTCTTC

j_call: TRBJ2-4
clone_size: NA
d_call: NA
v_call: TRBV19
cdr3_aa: CASSIEQKNIQYF
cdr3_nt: TGTGCCAGTAGTATAGAACAGAAAAACATTCAGTACTTC

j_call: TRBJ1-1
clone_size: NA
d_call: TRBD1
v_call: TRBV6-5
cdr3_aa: CASSWGQGVDTEAFF
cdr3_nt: TGTGCCAGCAGCTGGGGACAGGGTGTGGACACTGAAGCTTTCTTT

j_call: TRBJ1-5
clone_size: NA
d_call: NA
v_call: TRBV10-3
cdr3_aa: CAISESEGLYQPQHF
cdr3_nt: TGTGCCATCAGTGAGTCGGAAGGCCTTTATCAGCCCCAGCATTTT

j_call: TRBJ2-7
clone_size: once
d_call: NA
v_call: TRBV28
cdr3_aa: CASRPRDYEQYF
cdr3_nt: TGTGCCAGCAGGCCCCGGGACTACGAGCAGTACTTC

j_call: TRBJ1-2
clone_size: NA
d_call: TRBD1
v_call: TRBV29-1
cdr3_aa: CSVRGTGGYGYTF
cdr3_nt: TGCAGCGTCCGTGGGACAGGGGGCTATGGCTACACCTTC

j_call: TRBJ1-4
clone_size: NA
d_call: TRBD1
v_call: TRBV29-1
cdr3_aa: CSVGGTGDEKLFF
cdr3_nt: TGCAGCGTTGGAGGGACAGGGGACGAAAAACTGTTTTTT

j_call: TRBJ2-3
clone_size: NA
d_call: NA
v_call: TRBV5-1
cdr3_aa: CASSSGPQDTQYF
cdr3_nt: TGCGCCAGCAGCTCCGGACCCCAGGATACGCAGTATTTT

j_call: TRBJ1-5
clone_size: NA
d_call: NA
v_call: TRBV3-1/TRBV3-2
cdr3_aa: CASSQDSGLGQPQHF
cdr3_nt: TGTGCCAGCAGCCAAGATTCCGGGCTGGGTCAGCCCCAGCATTTT

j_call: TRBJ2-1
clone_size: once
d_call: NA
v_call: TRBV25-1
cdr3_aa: CASSVGYPNEQFF
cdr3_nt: TGTGCCAGCAGTGTCGGGTATCCAAATGAGCAGTTCTTC

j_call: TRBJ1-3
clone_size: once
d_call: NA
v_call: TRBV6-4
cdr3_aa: CASSEGPSSGNTIYF
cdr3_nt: TGTGCCAGCAGCGAGGGGCCCAGCTCTGGAAACACCATATATTTT

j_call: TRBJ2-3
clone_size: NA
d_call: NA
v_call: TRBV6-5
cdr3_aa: CASMIPRTDTQYF
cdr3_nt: TGTGCCAGCATGATACCGAGGACAGATACGCAGTATTTT

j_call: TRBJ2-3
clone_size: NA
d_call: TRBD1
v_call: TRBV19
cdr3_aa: CASSRQGVDTDTQYF
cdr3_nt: TGTGCCAGTTCACGACAGGGGGTAGACACAGATACGCAGTATTTT

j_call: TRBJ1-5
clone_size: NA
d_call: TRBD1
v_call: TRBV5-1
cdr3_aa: CASSTGQDSNQPQHF
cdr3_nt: TGCGCCAGCAGCACCGGACAGGATAGCAATCAGCCCCAGCATTTT

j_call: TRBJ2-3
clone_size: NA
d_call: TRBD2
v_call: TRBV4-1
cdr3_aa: CASSQGREGVDTQYF
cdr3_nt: TGCGCCAGCAGCCAAGGGCGGGAGGGGGTAGATACGCAGTATTTT

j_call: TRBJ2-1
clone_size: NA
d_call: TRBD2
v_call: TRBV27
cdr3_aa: CASSFLGAGFYNEQFF
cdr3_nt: TGTGCCAGCAGTTTTTTGGGAGCGGGATTCTACAATGAGCAGTTCTTC

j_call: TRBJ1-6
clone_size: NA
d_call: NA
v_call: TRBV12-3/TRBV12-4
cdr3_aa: CASSLTDRSPLHF
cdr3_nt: TGTGCCAGCAGCCTTACCGACAGGTCGCCCCTCCACTTT

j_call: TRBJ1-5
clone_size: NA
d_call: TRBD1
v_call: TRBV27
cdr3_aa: CASSPQGSGGQPQHF
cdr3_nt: TGTGCCAGCAGTCCACAGGGGAGCGGTGGCCAGCCCCAGCATTTT

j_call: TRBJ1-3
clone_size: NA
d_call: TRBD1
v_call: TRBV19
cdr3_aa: CASSKGQADSGNTIYF
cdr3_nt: TGTGCCAGTAGTAAGGGACAGGCGGATTCTGGAAACACCATATATTTT

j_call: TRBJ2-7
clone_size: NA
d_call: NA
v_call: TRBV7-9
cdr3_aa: CASSSPGRSYEQYF
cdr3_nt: TGTGCCAGCAGCTCCCCGGGACGCTCCTACGAGCAGTACTTC

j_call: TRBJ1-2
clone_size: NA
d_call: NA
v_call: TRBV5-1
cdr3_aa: CASSLGERYGYTF
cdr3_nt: TGCGCCAGCAGCTTGGGAGAACGTTATGGCTACACCTTC

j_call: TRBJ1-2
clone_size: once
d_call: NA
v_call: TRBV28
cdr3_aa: CACRGGGYTF
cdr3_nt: TGTGCCTGCCGGGGTGGGGGCTACACCTTC

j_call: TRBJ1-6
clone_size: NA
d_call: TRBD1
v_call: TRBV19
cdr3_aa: CATAGQGGSPLHF
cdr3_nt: TGTGCCACAGCTGGACAGGGAGGGTCACCCCTCCACTTT

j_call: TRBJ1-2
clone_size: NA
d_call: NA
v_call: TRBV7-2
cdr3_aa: CASSQVAGGDYGYTF
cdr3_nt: TGTGCCAGCAGCCAAGTCGCCGGGGGAGACTATGGCTACACCTTC